This TCR beta chain was captured in a study of T cells in Graves' hyperthyroidism and ophthalmopathy. Study-wide points: Blood shared most expanded thyroid clonotypes above 0.001.

Each person with ophthalmopathy scored at least 3 on the Clinical Activity Score, reached NOSPECS grade 4 or higher, and had been ill under 3 months. V was cut by 9 bases and J by 0 bases, with 18 bases left in between. Germline V lookup: CDR1 LNHDA, CDR2 SQIVND (reference sequence). This CDR3 contains 17 residues. This clonotype came up many times. What it binds is unknown. What was amplified from RNA transcripts were TCR beta CDR3 regions. A set of HTBI primers served as the primers for a first-round RT-PCR of the TCR CDR3. Each CDR3 protein is one row after TCRdb ran MiXCR on the multiplex PCR reads. The table records more than 500,000 distinct CDR3 sequences, roughly 15% of them present only once.

This TCR was recovered from a woman in her forties with Graves' ophthalmopathy. The chain is built from TRBV19 and TRBJ2-6; D possibly corresponds to TRBD1 (5 bases). The sequencing input was blood. CDR3 DNA: TGTGCCAGCAAAGGGGTGGCACCCAACTCTGGGGCCAACGTCCTGACTTTC. Translation gives CASKGVAPNSGANVLTF.